This entry lists 13 T cell receptor beta chains sequenced from one sample in a study of Graves' ophthalmopathy and Graves' hyperthyroidism. Amplified material comprised TCR beta CDR3 regions derived from RNA transcripts. The first-round RT-PCR employed HTBI primers together with the Qiagen OneStep RT-PCR kit. A multiplex PCR was then performed as the second round. TCRdb reprocessed the multiplex PCR reads with MiXCR, giving one entry per CDR3 protein. The sample has around 1,000,000 distinct CDR3 sequences, less than 45% seen once. The sequenced sample was peripheral blood or thyroid tissue (not recorded which). These receptors originate from an adult man with Graves' hyperthyroidism.

This clonotype occurred a few times. The junction and the germline gene differ at one end; a read error may be behind it. The rearrangement uses TRBV10-3 and TRBJ1-2; D remains ambiguous. Germline V CDR1 and CDR2: ENHRY, SYGVKD. CDR3 length: 17 amino acids. The CDR3 loop reads CASSYAATVQGDYGYTF. DNA for the CDR3: TGTGCCAGCAGTTACGCGGCGACCGTTCAAGGAGACTATGGCTACACCTTC.

The V gene is TRBV29-1, the J gene TRBJ2-1, with TRBD2 matching 11 bases. Germline CDR1 reads SQVTM; CDR2 reads ANQGSEA. With 5 bases clipped from V and 3 bases from J, the junction kept 3 bases outside the gene matches. This CDR3 comprises 14 residues. Here the CDR3 DNA reads TGCAGCGTTCTACTAGCGGGAGACTACAATGAGCAGTTCTTC. Amino acid sequence: CSVLLAGDYNEQFF.

This clonotype turned up a few times. The rearrangement uses TRBV2 and TRBJ1-5; TRBD1 agrees at 9 bases. The CDR3 has 16 amino acids. The J segment lost 4 bases and the V segment lost 4 bases, leaving 8 bases of the junction unmatched. Germline CDR1 SNHLY, CDR2 FYNNEI. The CDR3 coding sequence is TGTGCCAGCAGTGCATACAGGGGGCGGGAGAATCAGCCCCAGCATTTT. Its protein is CASSAYRGRENQPQHF. Full variable domain (missing parts from reference TRBV2 and TRBJ1-5): EPEVTQTPSHQVTQMGQEVILRCVPISNHLYFYWYRQILGQKVEFLVSFYNNEISEKSEIFDDQFSVERPDGSNFTLKIRSTKLEDSAMYFCASSAYRGRENQPQHFGDGTRLSIL.

The rearrangement joins TRBV7-8 to TRBJ1-2; D is unresolved. Germline V gene data show CDR1 as SGHVS and CDR2 as FQNEAQ. The V end was cut by 7 bases, the J end by 6 bases, with 12 bases between. This CDR3 contains 12 residues. The DNA for the CDR3 is TGTGCCAGCATCGAGGGAGGAAATGGCTACACCTTC. Amino acid sequence: CASIEGGNGYTF.

In regard to this clonotype: A much larger clone lies one base from this, so it may be a read error. The chain has TRBV12-3 or TRBV12-4 and TRBJ2-5; 8 bases map to TRBD1. V dropped 6 bases and J dropped 4; count of bases not matched to a gene: 13. CDR3 length equals 16 residues. The CDR3 here is CASSTDRGARRETQYF. The CDR3, as DNA: TGTGCCAGCAGCACAGACAGGGGAGCCCGGCGAGAGACCCAGTACTTC.

This clonotype was counted many times. V is TRBV5-6 and J is TRBJ1-5, with a tentative D call TRBD1 (6 bases). The CDR3 has 17 amino acids. With 4 bases removed from V and 2 bases from J, the gap between germline ends came to 19 bases. Germline assignment: CDR1 SGHDT and CDR2 YYEEEE. In DNA form, the CDR3 reads TGTGCCAGCAGCAGCGGGGGCACGGTTCCAGGCAATCAGCCCCAGCATTTT. Residues: CASSSGGTVPGNQPQHF. Full variable domain (remainder filled in from reference TRBV5-6 and TRBJ1-5): DAGVTQSPTHLIKTRGQQVTLRCSPKSGHDTVSWYQQALGQGPQFIFQYYEEEERQRGNFPDRFSGHQFPNYSSELNVNALLLGDSALYLCASSSGGTVPGNQPQHFGDGTRLSIL.

The chain links TRBV6-6 to TRBJ2-7; D ambiguous. V was pared by 8 bases and J by 5 bases, with 10 bases between. CDR1 MNHNY and CDR2 SVGAGI come from the germline V gene (reference sequence). CDR3 length: 11 amino acids. The chain's CDR3 is CASGYVDEQYF. The DNA for the CDR3 is TGTGCCAGCGGCTACGTGGACGAGCAGTACTTC.

The rearrangement joins TRBV11-2 to TRBJ2-5; D may be TRBD2 (5 bases). Germline V CDR1 and CDR2: SGHAT, FQNNGV. Trimming cost V 5 bases and J 5 bases, with 21 bases left between them. This CDR3 is built from 16 residues. CDR3 coding DNA: TGTGCCAGCAGCCCCGGTAGGACTTATCAGAGCGAGACCCAGTACTTC. Protein: CASSPGRTYQSETQYF.

The rearrangement uses TRBV10-2 and TRBJ1-6, with unresolved D. Trimming shortened V by 10 bases and J by 8 bases, and 18 bases separated the two germline ends. CDR1 is WSHSY and CDR2 is SAAADI in the germline V gene. The CDR3 totals 14 residues. CDR3 nucleotides: TGCGCCAAGATCGGCCGGGTGCTGGATTCACCCCTCCACTTT. Amino acid sequence: CAKIGRVLDSPLHF.

The V and J genes are TRBV7-2 and TRBJ2-7; D unresolved. V was shortened by 6 bases and J by 4 bases, with 19 bases between the two germline ends. The CDR3 extends over 15 amino acids. Germline V gives CDR1 SGHTA, CDR2 FQGNSA. The CDR3 loop is CASSPHPEPKYEQYF. The CDR3 DNA is TGTGCCAGCAGTCCCCATCCCGAACCAAAATACGAGCAGTACTTC.

Here the CDR3 reads CASSQDPDPNYGYTF. The CDR3 coding sequence is TGCGCCAGCAGCCAAGACCCGGATCCTAACTATGGCTACACCTTC. The V and J genes are TRBV4-1 and TRBJ1-2; D is unresolved. V was shortened by 0 bases and J by 0 bases, with 8 bases between the two germline ends. The length of the CDR3 is 15 residues. CDR1 and CDR2 from the germline V gene are MGHRA and YSYEKL.

The sample holds many counts of this clonotype. The chain has TRBV4-3 and TRBJ2-2, with D perhaps matching TRBD1 (5 bases). V was shortened by 0 bases and J by 7 bases, with 12 bases between the two germline ends. There are 15 residues in the CDR3. Looked up from germline, CDR1 is LGHNA and CDR2 is YSLEER. This CDR3 is CASSQDWQGVGELFF. The DNA for the CDR3 is TGCGCCAGCAGCCAAGATTGGCAGGGCGTCGGGGAGCTGTTTTTT.

The V and J genes are TRBV24-1 and TRBJ2-3; D is possibly TRBD2 (5 bases). Germline lookup yields CDR1 KGHDR and CDR2 SFDVKD. The CDR3 sequence is 13 residues long. Trimming removed 7 bases from V and 14 bases from J, with 21 bases in between. CDR3 DNA: TGTGCCACCAGCGATGACAAGAGGGTGAATACGTATTTT. As protein: CATSDDKRVNTYF.